The entry below gives a single T cell receptor (beta chain) sequence along with its context. The antigen is unknown. The data originate from a study of identical twins. Study-level findings and limits: Insertions were reduced in abundant cord blood beta clonotypes but not in memory repertoires. Where out-of-frame alpha sequences were twin-shared, they showed excess low generation probability. Findings depended on cross-sectional statistics rather than tracking the same donors.

V dropped 5 bases and J dropped 8; count of bases not matched to a gene: 7. Germline-derived CDR1 and CDR2 are MNHEY and SVGEGT. The CDR3 has 14 residues. TCRdb used MiXCR to reprocess the 5' RACE reads, holding one entry per CDR3 protein. The sample yields about 450,000 distinct CDR3 sequences, roughly 20% seen once. This sequence joins TRBV6-2 or TRBV6-3 and TRBJ1-5; 9 bases match TRBD1. What was sequenced was naive T cells sorted from blood. The receptor was isolated from a man aged 45 to 65 in good health. The CDR3 nucleotides are TGTGCCAGCAGTCTCACAGGGGGCAGGGAGCCCCAGCATTTT. Residues: CASSLTGGREPQHF.